This TCR beta chain is from a study of tumor and adjacent non-tumor tissue in lung cancer (dated by TCRdb to 2016 to 2019). Background on the whole study: The cohort included some twelve adenocarcinoma, a couple of squamous cell carcinoma and 1 small cell lung cancer patients. Using bulk TCRbeta repertoires from approximately 15 lung cancer patients, the study set lung tumor tissue side by side with matched distant non-tumor lung tissue. Over 25 paired specimens, one tumor and one normal lung sample per patient, were profiled by TCRbeta CDR3 sequencing. In total, sequencing yielded fewer than 150 million productive TCRbeta reads, which works out to an average of roughly 4.2 million reads per sample. Ages among the roughly 15 patients ranged from about 31 to 85 years, there were 10 or so men and 5 women, and disease was at TNM stage I to III.

RNA was extracted from bulk unsorted tissue and checked for quality with a NanoDrop ND-1000 and an Agilent 2100. The donors were newly diagnosed lung cancer patients admitted for thoracic surgery in China from August to November 2014 who had not received prior chemotherapy. Patients who had received previous radiotherapy or chemotherapy, or who had another concurrent cancer, were excluded from the study. Surgical tissue pieces of 1-2 cm3 were preserved in RNAlater solution and stored at -80 °C until use. The method behind the library was multiplex PCR. Sequencing was carried out with an Illumina HiSeq 2500. Following protocols modified from ARM-PCR, the researchers constructed TCRbeta libraries through three rounds of nested PCR with primers (Table S4). Before sequencing, PCR products of 200-500 bp were excised from the gel and purified with the QIAquick gel extraction kit. In the authors' own workflow: Reads were cleaned using Trimmomatic, were merged into complete CDR3 sequences using FLASH, and were assigned to V(D)J germline segments using MiTCR. Clonal diversity was calculated as the inverse Simpson's index using VDJtools. In-frame sequences lacking a premature stop codon were counted as productive reads. The public sequencing data were trimmed at Q25 with fastp and processed into clonotypes with MiXCR by TCRdb, which kept only in-frame beta chains. Rows merge per CDR3 protein into single entries with the most common DNA and genes. TCRdb's processing, not the study's, gives the V and J calls here. Present in this sample are 200,000 or so distinct CDR3 sequences, 71% of which were seen just once. The ten largest make up under 30% of the sample.

Beyond this particular receptor, the publication reports: The top 100 clones accounted for a significantly larger cumulative portion of the repertoire in normal lung than in tumor tissue. Peripheral blood was not sequenced, so blood TCRbeta repertoires were not examined in the lung cancer patients of the study. Only roughly 15 patients were in the cohort, and the authors stated that larger samples and more detailed clinical data are needed. Neither the sequencing platform nor unique molecular identifiers are mentioned in the methods. Younger patients had significantly higher TCR diversity, and higher tumor TCR diversity was associated with shorter overall and disease-free survival. Tumor tissue showed significantly higher TCR diversity (inverse Simpson) than normal lung tissue, at around 450 vs 150 (P = 0.0075, Mann-Whitney U test).

CDR1 SGHNT and CDR2 YENEEA are derived from the germline V gene. The trim is 0 bases for V and 0 bases for J, with a gap of 15 bases between the germline ends. The CDR3 runs 18 residues from the cysteine to the phenylalanine. Here the CDR3 DNA is all that survives: 54 bases in frame from base 1. Note on this clonotype: There is no known antigen for this receptor. Base qualities are missing; no much larger clone stands one base away.

Sequenced: lung tumor tissue. Recombination connected TRBV11-3 to TRBJ2-1; the best D guess is TRBD2, with 6 bases matching. The TCR comes from a man aged 60-69 years with non-small cell lung cancer. The CDR3: CASSLEGLSGHSYNEQFF. The DNA is as follows: TGTGCCAGCAGCTTAGAAGGACTATCAGGCCACTCCTACAATGAGCAGTTCTTC.